A selection of T cell receptor beta chains follows, all from one sample in a study of T cell repertoires in cytomegalovirus infection. The antigens these receptors bind are not known. A single record per CDR3 protein comes from TCRdb applying MiXCR to the reads. The sample lists around 750,000 distinct CDR3 sequences; roughly 33% were seen once. The sample was cultured CD8+ T cells from PBMCs, taken from culture after CMV antigen stimulation. All receptors come from a human donor in good health (CMV status not recorded). Some clones in this sample may be carry-over from other donors' samples. CDR3s include the opening cysteine and the closing phenylalanine or tryptophan. A D gene is named only where the DNA matches it firmly. Where a row states a size, it is once, few, many or the class of an expanded clone; other rows omit it.

size	V	length	D	J	CDR3	DNA
-	TRBV20-1	19	TRBD1	TRBJ1-1	CSARESPGGLRLSRAEAFF	TGCAGTGCTAGAGAATCTCCAGGGGGCTTAAGGTTGTCTCGCGCTGAAGCTTTCTTT
few	TRBV7-9	15	-	TRBJ1-4	CASRARVATNEKLFF	TGTGCCAGCAGAGCCCGGGTTGCAACTAATGAAAAACTGTTTTTT
many	TRBV12-3/TRBV12-4	15	-	TRBJ1-3	CASRPGRSSGNTIYF	TGTGCCAGCAGACCGGGACGAAGCTCTGGAAACACCATATATTTT
-	TRBV29-1	21	TRBD1	TRBJ2-6	CSVEEWVRQGSFSSGANVLTF	TGCAGCGTTGAAGAGTGGGTTCGACAGGGTTCTTTTTCCTCTGGGGCCAACGTCCTGACTTTC
few	TRBV20-1	16	TRBD1	TRBJ2-3	CSAILRGQGSLSTQYF	TGCAGTGCTATATTGCGCGGACAGGGATCCTTGAGTACGCAGTATTTT
-	TRBV4-1	15	TRBD1	TRBJ2-5	CASSPSDRGSETQYF	TGCGCCAGCAGCCCATCGGACAGGGGATCAGAGACCCAGTACTTC
few	TRBV7-6	16	-	TRBJ1-4	CASSPQGRRTNEKLFF	TGTGCCAGCAGCCCCCAGGGGCGTCGCACTAATGAAAAACTGTTTTTT
few	TRBV7-9	14	TRBD2	TRBJ2-5	CASSLETSGETQYF	TGTGCCAGCAGCTTAGAGACTAGCGGAGAGACCCAGTACTTC
many	TRBV7-6	16	-	TRBJ2-1	CASSLGPLGADNEQFF	TGTGCCAGCAGCTTAGGACCCTTAGGCGCTGACAATGAGCAGTTCTTC
-	TRBV14	16	TRBD1	TRBJ2-1	CASSPLGTVAYNEQFF	TGTGCCAGCAGTCCCCTGGGGACAGTTGCCTACAATGAGCAGTTCTTC
many	TRBV28	12	-	TRBJ1-3	CASASSGNTIYF	TGTGCCAGTGCAAGCTCTGGAAACACCATATATTTT
-	TRBV13	16	-	TRBJ2-4	CASSETGGGVPNIQYF	TGTGCCAGCAGCGAAACAGGTGGGGGAGTTCCAAACATTCAGTACTTC
few	TRBV5-1	15	-	TRBJ2-2	CASSLARRSSGELFF	TGCGCCAGCAGCTTGGCGCGCAGGAGCTCCGGGGAGCTGTTTTTT
-	TRBV27	13	-	TRBJ2-2	CASSNFGTGELFF	TGTGCCAGCAGTAACTTTGGCACCGGGGAGCTGTTTTTT
-	TRBV7-9	14	-	TRBJ2-4	CASSDTRGGDIQYF	TGTGCCAGCAGCGACACAAGGGGTGGTGACATTCAGTACTTC
few	TRBV7-9	16	TRBD1	TRBJ1-1	CASSFRTGGLNTEAFF	TGTGCCAGCAGCTTCAGGACAGGGGGGTTGAACACTGAAGCTTTCTTT
few	TRBV6-5	16	-	TRBJ2-3	CASSLEYPVSTDTQYF	TGTGCCAGCAGTTTAGAATACCCAGTGAGCACAGATACGCAGTATTTT
-	TRBV2	15	-	TRBJ1-5	CASNGGPEDRVPQHF	TGTGCCAGCAATGGGGGCCCTGAGGATCGGGTGCCCCAGCATTTT
-	TRBV7-7	15	-	TRBJ2-1	CASSLGPLQLDEQFF	TGTGCTAGCAGCTTAGGACCCCTACAACTGGATGAGCAGTTCTTC
many	TRBV7-2	20	TRBD1	TRBJ2-3	CASSLARVGTGNLHTDTQYF	TGTGCCAGCAGCTTAGCCAGGGTCGGGACAGGGAACTTACACACAGATACGCAGTATTTT
-	TRBV7-6	14	TRBD1	TRBJ1-2	CASSILEGAAGYTF	TGTGCCAGCAGCATTTTGGAGGGGGCCGCTGGCTACACCTTC
-	TRBV4-1	16	-	TRBJ1-5	CASSQESEGPNQPQHF	TGCGCCAGCAGCCAAGAGTCAGAGGGCCCAAATCAGCCCCAGCATTTT
-	TRBV20-1	15	-	TRBJ2-1	CSARGQLASYNEQFF	TGCAGTGCTCGCGGACAGCTGGCGTCCTACAATGAGCAGTTCTTC
-	TRBV6-5	15	-	TRBJ2-2	CASSYSWSETGELFF	TGTGCCAGCAGTTACTCTTGGTCGGAGACCGGGGAGCTGTTTTTT
many	TRBV3-1	14	-	TRBJ1-2	CASSLQGVFNGYTF	TGTGCCAGCAGTCTACAGGGTGTTTTTAATGGCTACACCTTC
-	TRBV19	15	-	TRBJ1-6	CASSSRRESGSPLHF	TGTGCCAGTAGTAGCCGCAGGGAATCGGGTTCACCCCTCCACTTT
-	TRBV20-1	13	-	TRBJ2-7	CSARGAVYYEQYF	TGCAGTGCTAGAGGGGCAGTCTACTACGAGCAGTACTTC
-	TRBV14	15	-	TRBJ2-3	CASTSWGVNPDTQYF	TGTGCCAGCACCTCGTGGGGTGTCAACCCAGATACGCAGTATTTT
-	TRBV29-1	13	TRBD1	TRBJ2-2	CSVVTGGTGELFF	TGCAGCGTCGTAACAGGGGGGACCGGGGAGCTGTTTTTT
-	TRBV7-4	17	-	TRBJ2-6	CASSLGPMATGANVLTF	TGTGCCAGCAGCTTGGGACCTATGGCTACAGGGGCCAACGTCCTGACTTTC
many	TRBV7-6	14	TRBD1	TRBJ2-7	CASSPGQKTYEQYF	TGTGCCAGCAGCCCGGGACAGAAAACCTACGAGCAGTACTTC
-	TRBV4-1	15	TRBD1	TRBJ1-5	CASSQGQGGDQPQHF	TGCGCCAGCAGCCAGGGACAGGGAGGCGATCAGCCCCAGCATTTT